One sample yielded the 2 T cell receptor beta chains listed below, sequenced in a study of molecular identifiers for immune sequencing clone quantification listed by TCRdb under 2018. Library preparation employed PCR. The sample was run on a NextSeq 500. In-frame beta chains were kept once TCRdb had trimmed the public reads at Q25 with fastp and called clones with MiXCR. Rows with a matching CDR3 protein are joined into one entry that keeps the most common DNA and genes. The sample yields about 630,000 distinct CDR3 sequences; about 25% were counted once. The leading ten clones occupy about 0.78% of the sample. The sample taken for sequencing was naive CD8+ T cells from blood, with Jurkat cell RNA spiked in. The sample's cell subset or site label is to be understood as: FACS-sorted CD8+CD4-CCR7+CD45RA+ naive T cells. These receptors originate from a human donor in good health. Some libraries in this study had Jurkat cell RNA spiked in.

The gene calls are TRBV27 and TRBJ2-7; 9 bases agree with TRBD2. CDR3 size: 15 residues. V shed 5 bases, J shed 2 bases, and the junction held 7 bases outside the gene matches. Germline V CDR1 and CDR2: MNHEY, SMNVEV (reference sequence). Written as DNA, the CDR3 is TGTGCCAGCAGTACGGCGGGACTAGCCGCCTACGAGCAGTACTTC. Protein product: CASSTAGLAAYEQYF.

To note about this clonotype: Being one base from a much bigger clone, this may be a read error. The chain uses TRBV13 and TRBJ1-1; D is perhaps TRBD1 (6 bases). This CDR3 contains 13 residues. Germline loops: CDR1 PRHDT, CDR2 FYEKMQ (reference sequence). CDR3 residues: CASTSGGRTGAFF. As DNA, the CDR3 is TGTGCCAGCACCTCCGGGGGCAGGACTGGAGCTTTCTTT. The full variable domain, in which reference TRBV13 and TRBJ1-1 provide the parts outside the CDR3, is AAGVIQSPRHLIKEKRETATLKCYPIPRHDTVYWYQQGPGQDPQFLISFYEKMQSDKGSIPDRFSAQQFSDYHSELNMSSLELGDSALYFCASTSGGRTGAFFGQGTRLTVV.